The next 19 T cell receptor beta chains were all read from a single sample in a study of cytomegalovirus exposure and HLA in healthy donors. PCR amplification relied on 60 Vbeta primers (plus 13 Jbeta primers). TCRdb's table, derived via immunoSEQ multiplex PCR, lists solely in-frame clones and lacks some. Of 270,000 or so clones in the sample, 86% were seen once. Sequencing used PBMCs. These receptors came from a man aged 35-49 years in good health and CMV-seropositive.

V usage is TRBV27 and J usage is TRBJ1-5; no firm D call. The CDR3 has 15 amino acids. Trimming pared 5 bases from V and 5 bases from J, leaving 16 bases between. Germline values: CDR1 MNHEY, CDR2 SMNVEV (reference sequence). The CDR3: CASSPDPRPYQPQHF. The CDR3 DNA follows: TGTGCCAGCAGTCCCGATCCGAGGCCTTATCAGCCCCAGCATTTT.

In DNA form, the CDR3 reads TGCGCCAGCAGCCAAGACCAGGGTGCTGGGGCCAACGTCCTGACTTTC. Its protein product is CASSQDQGAGANVLTF. This chain joins TRBV4-3 and TRBJ2-6, with D perhaps matching TRBD1 (5 bases). Looked up from germline, CDR1 is LGHNA and CDR2 is YSLEER. Trimming shortened V by 0 bases and J by 2 bases, and 8 bases separated the two germline ends. This CDR3 contains 16 residues.

The chain combines TRBV18 with TRBJ2-3; D gene unclear. V shed 3 bases and J shed 3 bases, with 7 bases lying between them. This CDR3 has 13 amino acids. The germline CDR1 and CDR2 sequences are KGHSH and LQKENI. CDR3 sequence: CASSPSLTDTQYF. The CDR3 DNA follows: TGTGCCAGCTCACCCTCACTGACAGATACGCAGTATTTT.

The V gene is TRBV4-1, the J gene TRBJ2-3; the match to TRBD2 covers 7 bases. With V trimmed by 3 bases and J by 2 bases, 8 bases remained unmatched. Germline V gives CDR1 MGHRA, CDR2 YSYEKL. CDR3 length: 16 residues. The CDR3: CASSHLTSSNTDTQYF. Written as DNA, the CDR3 is TGCGCCAGCAGCCACCTGACTAGCAGCAACACAGATACGCAGTATTTT.

The chain combines TRBV19 with TRBJ1-1; D uncertain. CDR1 and CDR2 (germline): LNHDA, SQIVND (reference sequence). With 5 bases removed from V and 3 bases from J, the gap between germline ends came to 16 bases. The CDR3 sequence is 15 residues long. Written as DNA, the CDR3 is TGTGCCAGTAGTCCACGACCCCGCGGAGACACTGAAGCTTTCTTT. Its translation: CASSPRPRGDTEAFF.

This rearrangement joins TRBV11-2 to TRBJ2-1; the match to TRBD2 covers 12 bases. The CDR3 sequence is 17 residues long. The germline V gene encodes CDR1 SGHAT and CDR2 FQNNGV. The trim removed 4 bases at V and 5 bases at J, leaving 9 bases unmatched. CDR3 sequence reads: CASSSWRLAGANNEQFF. The CDR3 coding sequence is TGTGCCAGCAGCTCATGGCGACTAGCGGGAGCCAACAATGAGCAGTTCTTC.

The chain is built from TRBV4-1 and TRBJ2-3, with D unresolved. This CDR3 spans 16 amino acids. The V end was cut by 0 bases, the J end by 0 bases, with 10 bases between. Germline V CDR1 and CDR2: MGHRA, YSYEKL. As DNA, the CDR3 is TGCGCCAGCAGCCAAGAGTGGAGTTCTAGCACAGATACGCAGTATTTT. It encodes CASSQEWSSSTDTQYF.

This clone came up a few times. The rearrangement links TRBV5-1 to TRBJ1-1; 8 bases line up with TRBD1. Germline loops: CDR1 SGHRS, CDR2 YFSETQ. With 3 bases clipped from V and 3 bases from J, the junction kept 4 bases outside the gene matches. The CDR3 length is 14 residues. CDR3 in DNA: TGCGCCAGCAGCTGGACAGGGAGAGACACTGAAGCTTTCTTT. Protein sequence: CASSWTGRDTEAFF.

The chain couples TRBV7-9 to TRBJ2-7; D perhaps matches TRBD2 (7 bases). V was shortened by 8 bases and J by 4 bases, with 15 bases between the two germline ends. The germline V gene encodes CDR1 SEHNR and CDR2 FQNEAQ (reference sequence). The CDR3 spans 13 residues. The CDR3 DNA reads TGTGCCAGCGCCCTGGGGGGGGCTTACGAGCAGTACTTC. Its translation is CASALGGAYEQYF.

This clone was seen a handful of times. V gene TRBV4-1 combines with J gene TRBJ1-1; no firm D call. Germline V lookup: CDR1 MGHRA, CDR2 YSYEKL. Deletions cut 4 bases from V and 1 base from J, with 10 bases between. The CDR3 is 14 amino acids. The CDR3 region has the DNA TGCGCCAGCAGCCTTACCCCGGGGAACACTGAAGCTTTCTTT. Residues: CASSLTPGNTEAFF.

The chain combines TRBV28 with TRBJ2-6; D unresolved. CDR1 is MDHEN and CDR2 is SYDVKM in the germline V gene. Between the trimmed V and J ends, which lost 3 bases and 1 base, there was a span of 7 bases. The CDR3 extends over 15 amino acids. This CDR3 is CASSLGSSGANVLTF. The DNA of the CDR3 is TGTGCCAGCAGTTTGGGCAGTTCTGGGGCCAACGTCCTGACTTTC.

This clone has just a few counts. This rearrangement joins TRBV5-1 to TRBJ1-3; D uncertain. Per the germline V gene, CDR1 is SGHRS and CDR2 is YFSETQ. The CDR3 spans 14 residues. V lost 4 bases and J 1 base, leaving 9 bases between the germline ends. The CDR3 loop reads CASSTGISGNTIYF. The CDR3 nucleotides are TGCGCCAGCAGCACCGGGATTTCTGGAAACACCATATATTTT.

The chain combines TRBV27 with TRBJ2-1; 8 positions match TRBD1. CDR1 and CDR2 (germline): MNHEY, SMNVEV (reference sequence). Trimming cost V 5 bases and J 8 bases; bases outside gene matches: 5. The CDR3 has 13 amino acids. The CDR3 sequence is CASSSQGAYEQFF. CDR3 bases: TGTGCCAGCAGTAGCCAGGGGGCTTATGAGCAGTTCTTC.

J is TRBJ1-5 and V is TRBV4-1; no definite D call. The CDR3 loop spans 16 amino acids. Between the trimmed V and J ends, which lost 4 bases and 5 bases, there was a span of 18 bases. The germline V gene has CDR1 MGHRA and CDR2 YSYEKL. This CDR3 is CASSRYSEGADQPQHF. The CDR3, as DNA: TGCGCCAGCAGCCGCTATTCGGAGGGCGCAGATCAGCCCCAGCATTTT.

This clone was observed a single time. This rearrangement joins TRBV7-6 to TRBJ1-4; the match to TRBD1 covers 10 bases. Losses at the gene ends were 5 bases for V and 5 bases for J; bases not matched to a gene: 5. The CDR3 is made up of 15 amino acids. Germline V gene data show CDR1 as SGHVS and CDR2 as FNYEAQ. The CDR3 nucleotides are TGTGCCAGCAGCCTTCTGACAGGGGGCAATGAAAAACTGTTTTTT. This encodes CASSLLTGGNEKLFF.

This clone has just one count. Here the CDR3 DNA reads TGTGCCAGCAGTTTATTTCGGCTAGATCTCACCGGGGAGCTGTTTTTT. Protein product: CASSLFRLDLTGELFF. J is TRBJ2-2 and V is TRBV28, with D hard to call. The CDR3 is 16 residues long. Germline V gene data show CDR1 as MDHEN and CDR2 as SYDVKM. V shed 1 base and J shed 4 bases, with 13 bases lying between them.

The chain recombines TRBV18 with TRBJ2-5; perhaps TRBD2 as D (6 bases). The V end lost 2 bases, the J end lost 5 bases, and 12 bases lay between the germline ends. CDR1 is KGHSH, CDR2 LQKENI, per germline. The CDR3 spans 14 residues. CDR3 sequence (DNA): TGTGCCAGCTCACCAGCGGGGCAGGGTGAGACCCAGTACTTC. It yields the protein CASSPAGQGETQYF.

The table lists this clone with a few counts. V is TRBV5-1 and J is TRBJ2-7; possibly TRBD2 for D (7 bases). CDR3 length: 15 amino acids. In germline, CDR1 is SGHRS, CDR2 YFSETQ. Trimming took off 4 bases at V and 5 bases at J, with 19 bases between the two ends. Written as DNA, the CDR3 is TGCGCCAGCAGCCGGGAAGGGGGGGCGGTTGACGAGCAGTACTTC. Its translation: CASSREGGAVDEQYF.

This chain connects TRBV28 to TRBJ2-3, with TRBD2 matching over 16 bases. Germline trimming cut 6 bases from V and 1 base from J; bases unmatched to any gene: 13. The CDR3 totals 20 residues. Germline CDR1 is MDHEN and CDR2 is SYDVKM. CDR3 nucleotide sequence: TGTGCCAGCAGGCGACCGGGACTAGCGGGAGGGCCGTCCGGCACAGATACGCAGTATTTT. It codes for CASRRPGLAGGPSGTDTQYF.